The 24 T cell receptor beta chains presented below share a single source sample, sequenced in a study of blood T cell repertoires in COVID-19. Clones were read by immunoSEQ multiplex PCR, and TCRdb kept only the in-frame ones, dropping some. The table shows 110,000 to 150,000 clones, with 75% to 85% occurring only once. Sequenced: peripheral blood. These receptors all stem from a woman aged 45 to 65 with acute or convalescent COVID-19.

This chain joins TRBV7-2 and TRBJ1-6; tentative D call: TRBD1 (6 bases). The V and J ends lost 4 bases and 7 bases respectively, with 11 bases between them. From germline, CDR1 is SGHTA and CDR2 FQGNSA. The CDR3 is 14 amino acids. CDR3 nucleotides: TGTGCCAGCAGCTCAACAGGGCAGAATTCACCCCTCCACTTT. Protein product: CASSSTGQNSPLHF.

The rearrangement joins TRBV28 to TRBJ2-5, with D possibly matching TRBD2 (5 bases). The CDR3 is 13 residues long. Germline CDR1 reads MDHEN; CDR2 reads SYDVKM. The V end was cut by 6 bases, the J end by 1 base, with 9 bases between. CDR3 DNA sequence: TGTGCCAGCAGCCCGGGAATCCAAGAGACCCAGTACTTC. Amino acid sequence: CASSPGIQETQYF.

V is TRBV6-2 or TRBV6-3 and J is TRBJ2-4; 7 bases line up with TRBD2. This CDR3 is 16 amino acids long. Germline V gene lookup returns CDR1 MNHEY and CDR2 SVGEGT. V shed 0 bases and J 6 bases; nucleotides not matched to a gene: 8. The CDR3 bases are TGTGCCAGCAGTTACTCAAGGGAGGGTCAAGGAAACATTCAGTACTTC. Protein sequence: CASSYSREGQGNIQYF.

The chain uses TRBV7-2 and TRBJ2-2; perhaps TRBD2 as D (5 bases). Germline V gene sequence: CDR1 SGHTA, CDR2 FQGNSA. Trimming removed 3 bases from V and 9 bases from J, with 20 bases in between. The CDR3 sequence is 16 residues long. The DNA of the CDR3 is TGTGCCAGCAGCTTCCCGGGAACTCTGAGGAAAAGGGAGCTGTTTTTT. Protein product: CASSFPGTLRKRELFF.

The J gene is TRBJ1-2, the V gene TRBV5-1, with 8 bases matching TRBD1. Unmatched junction bases numbered 14, after V lost 1 base and J lost 3 bases. The CDR3 runs 18 residues. Germline V gene sequence: CDR1 SGHRS, CDR2 YFSETQ. The CDR3 DNA reads as TGCGCCAGCAGCTTGCCTGACTTGGACTCGACAGGGGACTATGGCTACACCTTC. This translates into CASSLPDLDSTGDYGYTF.

The genes are TRBV2 and TRBJ1-2, with D possibly being TRBD1 (6 bases). Germline values: CDR1 SNHLY, CDR2 FYNNEI. The CDR3 spans 11 residues. The ends were cut back, 7 bases at V and 11 bases at J, with 14 bases in the middle. The CDR3 nucleotides are TGTGCCAGCACCGAGGACAGCCTTTACACCTTC. It is translated as CASTEDSLYTF.

V is TRBV7-3 and J is TRBJ1-2; 7 nucleotides align to TRBD1. This CDR3 region has 15 residues. Looked up from germline, CDR1 is SGHTA and CDR2 is FQGTGA. Losses at the gene ends were 2 bases for V and 8 bases for J; bases not matched to a gene: 11. In DNA, the CDR3 is TGTGCCAGCAGCTTAGCGAGACAGGGAAGTAGAGGCTACACCTTC. Translated: CASSLARQGSRGYTF.

The J gene is TRBJ1-1, the V gene TRBV6-5, with 7 bases identical to TRBD1. The CDR3 length is 13 residues. Trimming took 11 bases from V and 3 from J; bases not matched to a gene: 9. Looked up from germline, CDR1 is MNHEY and CDR2 is SVGAGI. CDR3 DNA sequence: TGTGCCGCTTACAGGGGCCTATACACTGAAGCTTTCTTT. Its protein is CAAYRGLYTEAFF.

The V call is TRBV28, the J call TRBJ2-7; TRBD1 agrees at 11 bases. Unmatched junction bases numbered 6, after V lost 6 bases and J lost 5 bases. The germline CDR1 and CDR2 sequences are MDHEN and SYDVKM. This CDR3 region has 14 residues. The CDR3 spells CASSSPGQGDEQYF. The CDR3 DNA reads TGTGCCAGCAGCTCACCGGGACAGGGGGACGAGCAGTACTTC.

The chain recombines TRBV6-5 with TRBJ2-7; D is perhaps TRBD2 (5 bases). The V end lost 6 bases, the J end lost 2 bases, and 14 bases lay between the germline ends. Germline CDR1 is MNHEY and CDR2 is SVGAGI. The CDR3 loop spans 14 amino acids. The CDR3 DNA reads TGTGCCAGCAGGAATCCGGGAATAACCTACGAGCAGTACTTC. Residues: CASRNPGITYEQYF.

A note on this clone: Likely a read error: the CDR3 ends without its conserved phenylalanine or tryptophan. The chain is built from TRBV30 and TRBJ2-7; no definite D call. The CDR3 runs to 15 residues. The V end was cut by 0 bases, the J end by 9 bases, with 21 bases between. The V gene's germline CDR1 is GTSNPN and CDR2 SVGIG (reference sequence). The CDR3 DNA reads as TGTGCCTGGAGTGTACAGCTCACTTCCCAAGGTGGGCAGTACCTC. Translating it yields CAWSVQLTSQGGQYL.

V and J are TRBV6-5 and TRBJ1-6; 9 nucleotides agree with TRBD1. CDR1 MNHEY and CDR2 SVGAGI come from the germline V gene. This CDR3 spans 15 amino acids. V lost 7 bases and J lost 5; bases outside the gene matches: 6. The CDR3 DNA reads TGTGCCAGCAAGAGGACAGGGGCCGATAATTCACCCCTCCACTTT. Translated, it gives CASKRTGADNSPLHF.

The chain combines TRBV19 with TRBJ2-3; the match to TRBD2 covers 11 bases. The junction had 7 bases not matched to a gene; V was cut back by 3 bases and J by 2 bases. The CDR3 is 17 amino acids. From germline, CDR1 is LNHDA and CDR2 SQIVND (reference sequence). The CDR3 loop reads CASSMFSGGAFTDTQYF. CDR3 nucleotides: TGTGCCAGTAGTATGTTTAGCGGGGGGGCTTTCACAGATACGCAGTATTTT.

This chain connects TRBV4-2 to TRBJ2-5; 11 nucleotides align to TRBD2. Trimming took 0 bases from V and 4 from J; bases not matched to a gene: 1. Germline CDR1 and CDR2: LGHNA and YNFKEQ. This CDR3 is 15 amino acids long. The CDR3 loop reads CASSQDLAGGETQYF. DNA of the CDR3: TGTGCCAGCAGCCAAGATCTAGCGGGGGGAGAGACCCAGTACTTC.

This clone came up a few times. The chain joins TRBV7-8 to TRBJ1-3, with TRBD1 as a possible D gene (5 bases). The CDR3 has 13 amino acids. Trimming left V 0 bases short and J 8 bases short, with 8 bases between. In germline, CDR1 is SGHVS, CDR2 FQNEAQ. CDR3 loop: CASSLAGGDTIYF. In DNA, the CDR3 is TGTGCCAGCAGCTTAGCGGGGGGTGACACCATATATTTT.

V is TRBV3-1 (or the pseudogene TRBV3-2) and J is TRBJ1-5; TRBD1 matches at 9 bases. The V segment lost 0 bases and the J segment 7 bases; nucleotides outside the gene matches: 7. There are 16 residues in the CDR3. The germline V gene encodes CDR1 LGHDT and CDR2 YNNKEL (reference sequence). The CDR3 sequence is CASSQDGTGNKQPQHF. CDR3 nucleotide sequence: TGTGCCAGCAGCCAAGATGGGACAGGGAATAAGCAGCCCCAGCATTTT.

For this clone: This CDR3 is also generated by other DNA sequences in the sample. The chain links TRBV15 to TRBJ1-5, with 12 bases fitting TRBD1. There are 18 residues in the CDR3. CDR1 is LNHNV and CDR2 is YYDKDF in the germline V gene (reference sequence). Trimming took 5 bases from V and 9 from J; bases not matched to a gene: 17. In DNA, the CDR3 is TGTGCCACCAGCGGGGATCCTGCCGGGACAGGGGGCGGAAGGCCCCAGCATTTT. It translates to CATSGDPAGTGGGRPQHF. Complete variable domain (other parts from reference TRBV15 and TRBJ1-5): DAMVIQNPRYQVTQFGKPVTLSCSQTLNHNVMYWYQQKSSQAPKLLFHYYDKDFNNEADTPDNFQSRRPNTSFCFLDIRSPGLGDTAMYLCATSGDPAGTGGGRPQHFGDGTRLSIL.

This clone has more than one count but fewer than ten. The chain joins TRBV5-1 to TRBJ1-5; TRBD1 is a possible D gene (5 bases). V lost 3 bases, J lost 7 bases, and 17 bases lay in between. The CDR3 runs to 15 residues. Germline loops: CDR1 SGHRS, CDR2 YFSETQ. CDR3 residues: CASSWGPGRGQPQHF. In DNA, the CDR3 is TGCGCCAGCAGCTGGGGACCGGGCCGGGGGCAGCCCCAGCATTTT. The full variable domain, in which reference TRBV5-1 and TRBJ1-5 provide the parts outside the CDR3, is KAGVTQTPRYLIKTRGQQVTLSCSPISGHRSVSWYQQTPGQGLQFLFEYFSETQRNKGNFPGRFSGRQFSNSRSEMNVSTLELGDSALYLCASSWGPGRGQPQHFGDGTRLSIL.

J is TRBJ2-7 and V is TRBV6-5; the D gene is possibly TRBD2 (7 bases). The CDR3 runs 15 residues. V was cut by 4 bases and J by 2 bases, with 15 bases left in between. CDR1 and CDR2 from the germline V gene are MNHEY and SVGAGI. The DNA of the CDR3 is TGTGCCAGCAGTTCGGTGGGGGGGGCGACCTACGAGCAGTACTTC. It is translated as CASSSVGGATYEQYF.

This clone appeared a few times. The chain carries TRBV15 and TRBJ2-1; 8 bases are a match to TRBD1. Trimming removed 1 base from V and 3 bases from J; junction bases left unmatched: 5. There are 16 residues in the CDR3. The germline gives CDR1 LNHNV, CDR2 YYDKDF (reference sequence). CDR3 residues: CATSRGKDRGYNEQFF. CDR3 DNA: TGTGCCACCAGCAGAGGAAAAGACAGGGGCTACAATGAGCAGTTCTTC.

This chain uses TRBV16 with TRBJ1-1; D ambiguous. This CDR3 contains 11 residues. The V end lost 1 base, the J end lost 8 bases, and 5 bases lay between the germline ends. Looked up from germline, CDR1 is KGHSY and CDR2 is FQNENV. The CDR3 is CASSQWEEAFF. CDR3 DNA sequence: TGTGCCAGCAGCCAATGGGAGGAAGCTTTCTTT. Filled out from reference TRBV16 and TRBJ1-1, the complete variable domain reads GEEVAQTPKHLVRGEGQKAKLYCAPIKGHSYVFWYQQVLKNEFKFLISFQNENVFDETGMPKERFSAKCLPNSPCSLEIQATKLEDSAVYFCASSQWEEAFFGQGTRLTVV.

The chain recombines TRBV7-2 with TRBJ2-5, with TRBD2 matching 9 bases. CDR3 length: 16 residues. The ends lost 1 base at V and 5 bases at J; junction bases unmatched: 8. Germline V gene data show CDR1 as SGHTA and CDR2 as FQGNSA. The CDR3 DNA is TGTGCCAGCAGCTTAGACGGGCGGGGGGGCCTCGAGACCCAGTACTTC. Residues: CASSLDGRGGLETQYF.

This sequence joins TRBV24-1 and TRBJ1-2; no definite D call. Germline V CDR1 and CDR2: KGHDR, SFDVKD. This CDR3 is built from 14 residues. V dropped 3 bases and J dropped 7 bases, with 14 bases sitting between them. As DNA, the CDR3 is TGTGCCACCAGTGATGAGTGGGAGGCGGTTGGCTACACCTTC. This sequence encodes CATSDEWEAVGYTF.

This clone was picked up one time. This chain connects TRBV23-1 to TRBJ1-3, with D tentatively TRBD1 (5 bases). TRBV23-1 is recorded as an ORF, its role being uncertain. Trimming stripped 3 bases from V and 9 bases from J, with 12 bases between. The CDR3 has 13 residues. As DNA, the CDR3 is TGCGCCAGCAGTCAGGCGGGACTTGGCACCATATATTTT. Translation: CASSQAGLGTIYF.